The 22 T cell receptor beta chains listed next were all sequenced from one sample in a study of T cells in Graves' hyperthyroidism and ophthalmopathy. Authors of the study amplified TCR beta CDR3 regions from RNA transcripts. The HTBI primer set served for first-round RT-PCR of the TCR CDR3. TCRdb ran MiXCR on the multiplex PCR reads and lists one entry per CDR3 protein. The repertoire has 560,000 or so distinct CDR3 sequences, about 20% of them found once; the top ten carry 47%. The sample was blood. These receptors all stem from a man in his forties with Graves' ophthalmopathy.

This clonotype was detected many times. The J gene is TRBJ2-5, the V gene TRBV20-1; TRBD2 agrees at 14 bases. V was clipped by 4 bases and J by 5 bases; unmatched bases: 9. This CDR3 is built from 16 residues. Germline values: CDR1 DFQATT, CDR2 SNEGSKA (reference sequence). The chain's CDR3 is CSAIRLAGGVEETQYF. CDR3 coding DNA: TGCAGTGCTATCAGACTAGCGGGAGGGGTTGAGGAGACCCAGTACTTC.

To note about this clonotype: A much larger clone sits a single nucleotide away, making a read error possible. This chain uses TRBV24-1 with TRBJ2-2; 12 nucleotides agree with TRBD2. This CDR3 comprises 18 residues. CDR1 is KGHDR, CDR2 SFDVKD, per germline. CDR3 DNA sequence: TGTGCCACCAGTGCGGCCGGACTAGCGGGAACAACCACCGGGGAGATGTTTTTT. Translated: CATSAAGLAGTTTGEMFF.

This clonotype was found a few times. The V and J genes are TRBV20-1 and TRBJ2-7, with D tentatively TRBD1 (5 bases). Trimming removed 3 bases at V and 0 bases at J, with 12 bases between. The CDR3 totals 14 residues. In germline, CDR1 is DFQATT, CDR2 SNEGSKA (reference sequence). CDR3: CSASALGVSYEQYF. CDR3 in DNA: TGCAGTGCTAGCGCTCTAGGGGTCTCCTACGAGCAGTACTTC.

This clonotype showed up just a few times. The chain carries TRBV28 and TRBJ1-5, with D maybe TRBD1 (5 bases). Germline CDR1 MDHEN, CDR2 SYDVKM. The CDR3 consists of 17 residues. V lost 4 bases and J lost 0, with 16 bases in between. The CDR3 nucleotides are TGTGCCAGCAGTTGGCCGACGGCAGGGTATAGCAATCAGCCCCAGCATTTT. It translates to CASSWPTAGYSNQPQHF.

The chain couples TRBV15 to TRBJ2-4, with D possibly TRBD1 on 5 matching bases. The CDR3 sequence is 16 residues long. Per the germline V gene, CDR1 is LNHNV and CDR2 is YYDKDF (reference sequence). V lost 0 bases to trimming and J lost 1 base, with 10 bases between them. CDR3 sequence reads: CATSRDRNRAKNIQYF. CDR3 DNA sequence: TGTGCCACCAGCAGAGATAGGAACAGGGCCAAAAACATTCAGTACTTC.

The chain couples TRBV7-8 to TRBJ2-7; 7 nucleotides agree with TRBD2. Looked up from germline, CDR1 is SGHVS and CDR2 is FQNEAQ. CDR3 length: 15 residues. V shed 1 base, J shed 5 bases, and the junction held 8 bases outside the gene matches. The CDR3 is CASSLDRAGVNEQYF. Here the CDR3 DNA reads TGTGCCAGCAGCTTAGATAGGGCGGGGGTCAACGAGCAGTACTTC.

The rearrangement uses TRBV28 and TRBJ2-5, with TRBD1 identical over 8 bases. This CDR3 is 15 amino acids long. Germline loops: CDR1 MDHEN, CDR2 SYDVKM. V lost 3 bases, J lost 4 bases, and 7 bases stayed unmatched. The CDR3 is CASSLPTGAGETQYF. The CDR3 DNA reads as TGTGCCAGCAGTTTGCCGACAGGGGCGGGAGAGACCCAGTACTTC.

The table lists this clonotype with a few counts. The chain joins TRBV11-2 to TRBJ2-3; no clear D. Germline V lookup: CDR1 SGHAT, CDR2 FQNNGV. Between the trimmed V and J ends, which lost 5 bases and 0 bases, there was a span of 15 bases. The CDR3 is 16 amino acids. The CDR3 DNA reads TGTGCCAGCAGCCCCCTTGTTCAGAGTAGCACAGATACGCAGTATTTT. As protein: CASSPLVQSSTDTQYF.

A note on this clonotype: Just one base apart from a much larger clone, this may be a read error. This rearrangement joins TRBV7-2 to TRBJ2-3; D uncertain. Germline-derived CDR1 and CDR2 are SGHTA and FQGNSA. CDR3 length: 15 amino acids. CDR3 protein: CASSLAHLYTDTRYF. The DNA for the CDR3 is TGTGCCAGCAGCTTAGCCCATCTTTACACAGATACGCGGTATTTT.

The chain is built from TRBV13 and TRBJ2-1; the match to TRBD2 covers 13 bases. Germline V gene lookup returns CDR1 PRHDT and CDR2 FYEKMQ (reference sequence). Trimming at V came to 3 bases and at J to 9 bases, leaving 5 bases not matched to a gene. The CDR3 is 15 residues long. The CDR3 loop reads CASSFGLAGEGEQFF. The CDR3 DNA reads TGTGCCAGCAGCTTCGGACTAGCGGGAGAGGGTGAGCAGTTCTTC.

This chain uses TRBV2 with TRBJ2-5; 7 bases align to TRBD1. J gave up 12 bases and V 0 bases, and 4 bases lay outside the gene matches. The CDR3 covers 12 residues. Germline V lookup: CDR1 SNHLY, CDR2 FYNNEI. The CDR3 DNA follows: TGTGCCAGCAGTGAAGCCGACAGGGCGGAGTACTTC. This sequence encodes CASSEADRAEYF. Together with reference TRBV2 and TRBJ2-5, the CDR3 gives the full variable domain: EPEVTQTPSHQVTQMGQEVILRCVPISNHLYFYWYRQILGQKVEFLVSFYNNEISEKSEIFDDQFSVERPDGSNFTLKIRSTKLEDSAMYFCASSEADRAEYFGPGTRLLVL.

This clonotype was counted many times. The chain carries TRBV30 and TRBJ1-4; 9 bases align to TRBD1. CDR1 and CDR2 from the germline V gene are GTSNPN and SVGIG (reference sequence). CDR3 length equals 14 residues. Germline trimming cut 1 base from V and 8 bases from J; bases unmatched to any gene: 5. CDR3 sequence: CAWSAGQGGEKLFF. The CDR3 DNA is TGTGCCTGGAGTGCGGGACAGGGTGGGGAAAAACTGTTTTTT. The variable domain in full, completed from reference TRBV30 and TRBJ1-4, reads SQTIHQWPATLVQPVGSPLSLECTVEGTSNPNLYWYRQAAGRGLQLLFYSVGIGQISSEVPQNLSASRPQDRQFILSSKKLLLSDSGFYLCAWSAGQGGEKLFFGSGTQLSVL.

This clonotype was detected many times. The rearrangement links TRBV11-3 to TRBJ2-1, with D possibly TRBD2 on 5 matching bases. Deletions cut 2 bases from V and 9 bases from J, with 17 bases between. Germline V gives CDR1 SGHNT, CDR2 YENEEA. The CDR3 totals 15 residues. CDR3 residues: CASSLTRGSWGEQFF. CDR3 nucleotide sequence: TGTGCCAGCAGCTTAACACGGGGTAGTTGGGGTGAGCAGTTCTTC.

The chain uses TRBV5-1 and TRBJ1-6; D remains ambiguous. CDR3 length: 17 residues. The V end was cut by 0 bases, the J end by 8 bases, with 18 bases between. CDR1 is SGHRS and CDR2 is YFSETQ in the germline V gene. CDR3 sequence: CASSLAGGDGIHSPLHF. CDR3 nucleotide sequence: TGCGCCAGCAGCTTGGCCGGTGGTGATGGGATACATTCACCCCTCCACTTT.

As DNA, the CDR3 is TGTGCCAGCAGTTTACCGGTCGGAAATCAGTACTTC. Encoded protein: CASSLPVGNQYF. The rearrangement joins TRBV12-3 or TRBV12-4 to TRBJ2-4; no clear D gene. There are 12 residues in the CDR3. Between the trimmed V and J ends, which lost 2 bases and 12 bases, there was a span of 11 bases.

In regard to this clonotype: A much larger clonotype is one base distant, so this may be a read error. This rearrangement joins TRBV6-1 to TRBJ1-2, with no clear D. The CDR3 totals 12 residues. The germline gives CDR1 MNHNS, CDR2 SASEGT. V gave up 7 bases and J gave up 7 bases, with 13 bases separating them. The CDR3 DNA sequence: TGTGCCAGCACGGCGGGGTGGGGTGGCTACACCTTC. Translation: CASTAGWGGYTF.

The chain combines TRBV27 with TRBJ1-1; a weak D match, TRBD1 (6 bases). Germline V lookup: CDR1 MNHEY, CDR2 SMNVEV (reference sequence). The CDR3 runs 12 residues. Deletions cut 2 bases from V and 9 bases from J, with 10 bases between. CDR3 in DNA: TGTGCCAGCAGTTTAGAGGGACACCAAGCTTTCTTT. This translates into CASSLEGHQAFF.

The chain carries TRBV27 and TRBJ1-4, with 7 bases that match TRBD1. CDR3 length: 17 residues. Per the germline V gene, CDR1 is MNHEY and CDR2 is SMNVEV (reference sequence). V gave up 5 bases and J gave up 7 bases; unmatched junction bases: 16. The CDR3: CASSVTMLRGLSEKLFF. Written as DNA, the CDR3 is TGTGCCAGCAGTGTAACCATGCTGAGGGGGCTGAGTGAAAAACTGTTTTTT.

This clonotype was observed many times. The chain combines TRBV5-6 with TRBJ1-3, with D hard to call. CDR1 is SGHDT, CDR2 YYEEEE, per germline. The CDR3 loop spans 15 amino acids. The ends were cut back, 0 bases at V and 0 bases at J, with 7 bases in the middle. CDR3 protein: CASSLDGRSGNTIYF. The CDR3 nucleotides read TGTGCCAGCAGCTTGGACGGCCGCTCTGGAAACACCATATATTTT.

This clonotype was observed at least ten times. The chain couples TRBV2 to TRBJ2-7; D ambiguous. The germline V gene has CDR1 SNHLY and CDR2 FYNNEI. The V end lost 1 base, the J end lost 3 bases, and 4 bases lay between the germline ends. This CDR3 spans 12 amino acids. CDR3 residues: CASSEGIYEQYF. In DNA, the CDR3 is TGTGCCAGCAGTGAAGGGATCTACGAGCAGTACTTC.

This clonotype was seen a few times. The V gene is TRBV5-1, the J gene TRBJ2-3; TRBD2 is a possible D gene (6 bases). The V end lost 0 bases, the J end lost 2 bases, and 10 bases lay between the germline ends. CDR3 length: 15 amino acids. Per germline, CDR1 SGHRS and CDR2 YFSETQ. CDR3 sequence: CASSLDGTFTDTQYF. The CDR3 bases are TGCGCCAGCAGCTTGGACGGGACTTTCACAGATACGCAGTATTTT.

V usage is TRBV12-3 or TRBV12-4 and J usage is TRBJ2-1; D is unclear. V was clipped by 3 bases and J by 8 bases, with 5 bases between them. The CDR3 contains 11 residues. CDR3 sequence: CASSFTYEQFF. The CDR3 DNA reads as TGTGCCAGCAGTTTTACATATGAGCAGTTCTTC.